Each of the 6 T cell receptor beta chains below was sequenced from the same sample in a study of tumor-infiltrating lymphocytes in localized non-small cell lung cancer. Libraries were prepared by immunoSEQ multiplex PCR; TCRdb keeps only in-frame clonotypes and omits some of them. The table shows fewer than 11,000 clones, with roughly 63% occurring only once. Input material: uninvolved lung tissue not adjacent to the tumor. The source is a human donor with non-small cell lung cancer.

The chain carries TRBV4-1 and TRBJ1-5; 9 bases agree with TRBD1. CDR1 is MGHRA and CDR2 is YSYEKL in the germline V gene. This CDR3 contains 17 residues. After removal of 4 bases from V and 1 base from J, the junction contained 8 bases not matched to a gene. The CDR3 DNA is TGCGCCAGCAGCCGCAGACAGGGGGGGGAGAGCAATCAGCCCCAGCATTTT. It specifies CASSRRQGGESNQPQHF.

This CDR3 is CASGLGGVVANTIYF. CDR3 DNA: TGTGCTAGTGGTTTGGGGGGTGTGGTGGCAAACACCATATATTTT. This sequence joins TRBV12-5 and TRBJ1-3; D gene unclear. The CDR3 runs to 15 residues. The germline V gene encodes CDR1 LGHNT and CDR2 FRNRAP. V was trimmed by 1 base and J by 6 bases, leaving 13 bases between them.

The gene calls are TRBV11-2 and TRBJ2-7, with 9 positions matching TRBD1. CDR1 is SGHAT, CDR2 FQNNGV, per germline. V trimming: 1 base; J trimming: 3 bases; junction bases outside the gene matches: 10. This CDR3 region has 17 residues. Written as DNA, the CDR3 is TGTGCCAGCAGCTTAGGTAAACTCCGGGACAGGGACTACGAGCAGTACTTC. This codes for CASSLGKLRDRDYEQYF. Supplemented by reference TRBV11-2 and TRBJ2-7, the full variable domain reads EAGVAQSPRYKIIEKRQSVAFWCNPISGHATLYWYQQILGQGPKLLIQFQNNGVVDDSQLPKDRFSAERLKGVDSTLKIQPAKLEDSAVYLCASSLGKLRDRDYEQYFGPGTRLTVT.

This clone was seen more than once but under ten times. Other DNA sequences in this sample translate to the same CDR3. CDR3 sequence (DNA): TGCGCCAGCAGCTTGGGCAGGGCGGGGGAGACCCAGTACTTC. Translated: CASSLGRAGETQYF. The chain has TRBV5-1 and TRBJ2-5, with D perhaps matching TRBD2 (6 bases). The length of the CDR3 is 14 residues. The V end was cut by 0 bases, the J end by 5 bases, with 11 bases between. Germline V CDR1 and CDR2: SGHRS, YFSETQ.

The chain couples TRBV7-8 to TRBJ1-2; 7 positions match TRBD1. CDR1 and CDR2 (germline): SGHVS, FQNEAQ. This CDR3 region has 17 residues. The V and J ends lost 3 bases and 0 bases, in that order; junction bases with no gene match: 10. The CDR3 reads CASSFGTDPKANYGYTF. The CDR3 DNA reads as TGTGCCAGCAGCTTCGGGACAGACCCCAAAGCTAACTATGGCTACACCTTC.

The CDR3 nucleotides read TGTGCCAGCAGCGTAGAAGGGGCTGGGGCCAACGTCCTGACTTTC. Its protein product is CASSVEGAGANVLTF. This chain uses TRBV9 with TRBJ2-6; TRBD1 might be the D (5 bases). Trimming removed 0 bases at V and 2 bases at J, with 6 bases between. The V gene's germline CDR1 is SGDLS and CDR2 YYNGEE. There are 15 residues in the CDR3.